This T cell receptor (beta chain) was obtained from a study of T-cell memory formation after mild COVID-19. Constant-segment primers and 5'RACE yielded cDNA libraries for TCR alpha and TCR beta, each carrying sample barcodes and UMIs. Via MiXCR, TCRdb re-called the 5' RACE reads, giving one row per CDR3 protein. The sample shows around 340,000 distinct CDR3 sequences, 12% to 15% of them seen only once. The J segment lost 4 bases and the V segment lost 4 bases, leaving 11 bases of the junction unmatched. This CDR3 region has 16 residues. CDR1 and CDR2 from the germline V gene are LNHDA and SQIVND (reference sequence). The sample holds a few counts of this clonotype.

The gene calls are TRBV19 and TRBJ2-3; 7 bases line up with TRBD2. This TCR derives from a man aged 18 to 30 who had mild COVID-19 (a few samples of this study predate the infection). Cell type and time point are not known. Material for sequencing was PBMCs or a T cell subset sorted from them (not recorded which). The CDR3 loop reads CASSNPGGGGADTQYF. The CDR3 DNA follows: TGTGCCAGTAGTAACCCCGGTGGGGGGGGTGCAGATACGCAGTATTTT.